This T cell receptor beta chain was obtained from a study of graft-versus-host responses after intestinal transplantation. Overall study: Each recipient received a multivisceral, liver-intestinal, or isolated intestinal graft.

The V end was cut by 3 bases, the J end by 6 bases, with 26 bases between. The germline CDR1 and CDR2 sequences are GTSNPN and SVGIG (reference sequence). The CDR3 extends over 18 amino acids. Sequencing was performed with immunoSEQ multiplex PCR; in TCRdb, only in-frame clones are kept and a portion is missing. The sample lists 11,000 to 15,000 clones, 30% to 40% occurring once. Points from the study as a whole: Some GvH clones appeared in ileal mucosa or blood before recipient bone marrow. Among circulating GvH clones, peak levels were associated with early post-transplant declines in HvG clones.

Labeling with CFSE marked about 200,000 responder cells, which were plated with about 200,000 irradiated, violet-dye-labeled stimulator cells. Sorting was performed after the reaction on proliferating CFSE-low CD3+CD4+ and CD3+CD8+ responders. The chain recombines TRBV30 with TRBJ1-4, with a tentative D call TRBD1 (5 bases). The origin of this receptor is a human patient who received an intestinal transplant. The sample in question was alloreactive CD8+ T cells from a mixed lymphocyte reaction culture, obtained before intestinal transplant. The subset: CFSE-low proliferating T cells sorted from roughly 6-day pre-transplant mixed lymphocyte reaction (GvH or HvG direction). The CDR3 loop is CAWRGGMGLEVWYEKLFF. The DNA for the CDR3 is TGTGCCTGGAGGGGGGGAATGGGGTTGGAGGTTTGGTATGAAAAACTGTTTTTT.